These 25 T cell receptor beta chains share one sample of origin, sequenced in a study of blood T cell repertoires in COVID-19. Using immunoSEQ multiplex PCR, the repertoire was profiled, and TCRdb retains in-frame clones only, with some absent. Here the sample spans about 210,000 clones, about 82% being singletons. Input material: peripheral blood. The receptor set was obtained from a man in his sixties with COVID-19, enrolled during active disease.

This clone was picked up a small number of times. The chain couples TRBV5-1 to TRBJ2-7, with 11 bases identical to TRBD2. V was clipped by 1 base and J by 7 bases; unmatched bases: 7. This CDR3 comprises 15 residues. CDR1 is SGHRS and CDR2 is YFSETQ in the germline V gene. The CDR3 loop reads CASSLILAGAGEQYF. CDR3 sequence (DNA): TGCGCCAGCAGCTTGATACTAGCGGGAGCGGGTGAGCAGTACTTC.

The CDR3 loop is CSASRGTEAFF. The DNA of the CDR3 is TGCAGTGCTAGCAGGGGAACTGAAGCTTTCTTT. This chain joins TRBV20-1 and TRBJ1-1, with D tentatively TRBD1 (6 bases). Germline V gene lookup returns CDR1 DFQATT and CDR2 SNEGSKA (reference sequence). This CDR3 is 11 amino acids long. The V gene lost 3 bases and the J gene lost 5 bases, with 7 bases spanning the gap.

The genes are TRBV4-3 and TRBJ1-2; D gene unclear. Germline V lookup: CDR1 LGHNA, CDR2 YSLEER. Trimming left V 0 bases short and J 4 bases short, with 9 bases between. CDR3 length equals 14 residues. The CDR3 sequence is CASSQERGIYGYTF. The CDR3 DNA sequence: TGCGCCAGCAGCCAAGAAAGAGGGATCTATGGCTACACCTTC.

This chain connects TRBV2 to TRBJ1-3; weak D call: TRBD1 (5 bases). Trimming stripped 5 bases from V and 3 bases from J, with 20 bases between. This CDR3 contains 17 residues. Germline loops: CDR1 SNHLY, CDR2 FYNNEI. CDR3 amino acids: CASSYGALGRIGNTIYF. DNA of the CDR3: TGTGCCAGCAGTTACGGCGCTTTGGGGCGAATTGGAAACACCATATATTTT.

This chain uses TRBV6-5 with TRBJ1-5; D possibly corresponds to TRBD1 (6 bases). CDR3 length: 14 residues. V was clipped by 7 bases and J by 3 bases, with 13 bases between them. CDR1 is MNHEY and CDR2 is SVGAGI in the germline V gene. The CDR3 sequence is CASTLQGVNQPQHF. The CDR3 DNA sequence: TGTGCCAGCACACTACAGGGAGTCAATCAGCCCCAGCATTTT.

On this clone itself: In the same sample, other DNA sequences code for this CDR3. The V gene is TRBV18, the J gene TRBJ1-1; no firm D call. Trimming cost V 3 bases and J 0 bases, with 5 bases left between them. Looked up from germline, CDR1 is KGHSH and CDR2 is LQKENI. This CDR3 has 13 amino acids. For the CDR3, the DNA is TGTGCCAGCTCACCGCAGGTGAACACTGAAGCTTTCTTT. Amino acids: CASSPQVNTEAFF.

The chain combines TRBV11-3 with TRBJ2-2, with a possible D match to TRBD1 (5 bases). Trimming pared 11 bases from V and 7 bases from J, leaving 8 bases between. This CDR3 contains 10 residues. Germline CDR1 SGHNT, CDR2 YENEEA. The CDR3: CALRGGELFF. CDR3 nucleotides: TGTGCCCTAAGGGGCGGGGAGCTGTTTTTT.

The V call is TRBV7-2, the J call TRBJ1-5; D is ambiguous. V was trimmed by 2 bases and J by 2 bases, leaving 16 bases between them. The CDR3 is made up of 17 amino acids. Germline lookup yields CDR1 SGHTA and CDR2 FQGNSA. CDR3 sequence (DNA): TGTGCCAGCAGCTTATACCCTCAGGTGGTGGGCAATCAGCCCCAGCATTTT. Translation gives CASSLYPQVVGNQPQHF.

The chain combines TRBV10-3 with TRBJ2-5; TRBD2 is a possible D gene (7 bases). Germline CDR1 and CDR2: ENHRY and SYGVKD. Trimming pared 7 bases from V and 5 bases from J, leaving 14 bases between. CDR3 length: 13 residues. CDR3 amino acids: CAITKGEGETQYF. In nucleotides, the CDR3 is TGTGCCATCACAAAGGGGGAGGGCGAGACCCAGTACTTC.

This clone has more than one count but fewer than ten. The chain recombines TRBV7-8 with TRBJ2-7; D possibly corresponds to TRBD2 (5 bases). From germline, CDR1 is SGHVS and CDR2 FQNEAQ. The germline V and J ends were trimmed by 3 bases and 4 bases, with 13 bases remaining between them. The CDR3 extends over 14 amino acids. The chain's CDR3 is CASSFRVRGYEQYF. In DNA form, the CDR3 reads TGTGCCAGCAGCTTTAGGGTTCGGGGATACGAGCAGTACTTC.

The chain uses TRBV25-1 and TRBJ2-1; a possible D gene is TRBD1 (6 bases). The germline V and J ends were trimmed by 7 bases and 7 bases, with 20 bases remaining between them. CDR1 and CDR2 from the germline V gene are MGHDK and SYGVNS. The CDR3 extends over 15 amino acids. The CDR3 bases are TGTGCCAGCACCCGACAGGCGGACTTACAGAATGAGCAGTTCTTC. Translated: CASTRQADLQNEQFF.

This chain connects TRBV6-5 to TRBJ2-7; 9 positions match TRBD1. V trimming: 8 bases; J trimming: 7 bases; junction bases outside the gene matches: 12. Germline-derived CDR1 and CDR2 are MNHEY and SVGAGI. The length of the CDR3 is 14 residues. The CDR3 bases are TGTGCCAGCCCCCGTTTACAGGGGGCAAGGGAGCAGTACTTC. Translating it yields CASPRLQGAREQYF.

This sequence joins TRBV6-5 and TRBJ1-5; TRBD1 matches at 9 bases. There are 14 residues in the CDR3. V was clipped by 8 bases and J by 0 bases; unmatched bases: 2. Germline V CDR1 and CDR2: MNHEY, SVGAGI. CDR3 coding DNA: TGTGCCAGCCTACAGGGGGCTAGCAATCAGCCCCAGCATTTT. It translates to CASLQGASNQPQHF.

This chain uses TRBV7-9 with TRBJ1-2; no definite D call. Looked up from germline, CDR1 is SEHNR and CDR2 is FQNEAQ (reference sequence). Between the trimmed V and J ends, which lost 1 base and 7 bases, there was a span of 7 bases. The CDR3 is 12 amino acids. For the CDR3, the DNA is TGTGCCAGCAGCTTAGGAGGGCTTGGCTACACCTTC. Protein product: CASSLGGLGYTF.

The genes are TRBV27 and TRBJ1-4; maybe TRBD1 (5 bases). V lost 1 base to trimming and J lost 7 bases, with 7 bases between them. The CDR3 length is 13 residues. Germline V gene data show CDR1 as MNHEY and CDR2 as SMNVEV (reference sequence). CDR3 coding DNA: TGTGCCAGCAGTTTATATAGGGGTGAAAAACTGTTTTTT. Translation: CASSLYRGEKLFF.

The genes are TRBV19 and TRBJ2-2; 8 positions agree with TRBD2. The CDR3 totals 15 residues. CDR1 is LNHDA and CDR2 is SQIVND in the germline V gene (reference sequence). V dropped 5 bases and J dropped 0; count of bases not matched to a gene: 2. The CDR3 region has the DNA TGTGCCAGTAGTGAACTAGCGGCGAACACCGGGGAGCTGTTTTTT. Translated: CASSELAANTGELFF. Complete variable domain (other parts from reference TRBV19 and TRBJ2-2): DGGITQSPKYLFRKEGQNVTLSCEQNLNHDAMYWYRQDPGQGLRLIYYSQIVNDFQKGDIAEGYSVSREKKESFPLTVTSAQKNPTAFYLCASSELAANTGELFFGEGSRLTVL.

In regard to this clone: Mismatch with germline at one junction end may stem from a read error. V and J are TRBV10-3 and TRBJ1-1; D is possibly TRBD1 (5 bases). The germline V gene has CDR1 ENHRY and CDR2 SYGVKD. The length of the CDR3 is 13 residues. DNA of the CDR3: TGTGCCATCAGTGATGGGGGGAACCCTGAAGCTTTCTTT. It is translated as CAISDGGNPEAFF.

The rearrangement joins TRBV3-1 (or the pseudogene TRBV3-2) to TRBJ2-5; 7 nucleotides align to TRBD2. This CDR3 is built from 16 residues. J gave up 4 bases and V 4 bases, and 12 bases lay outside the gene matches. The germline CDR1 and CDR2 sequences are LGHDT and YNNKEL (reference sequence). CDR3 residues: CASSPRLARSGETQYF. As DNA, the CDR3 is TGTGCCAGCAGCCCGCGACTAGCCCGTAGTGGAGAGACCCAGTACTTC.

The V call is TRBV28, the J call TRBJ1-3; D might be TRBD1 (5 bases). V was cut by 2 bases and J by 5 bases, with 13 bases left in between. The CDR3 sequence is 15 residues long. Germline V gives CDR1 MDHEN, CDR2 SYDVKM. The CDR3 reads CASSLAGIGRNTIYF. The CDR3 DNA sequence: TGTGCCAGCAGTTTAGCAGGGATAGGTAGAAACACCATATATTTT.

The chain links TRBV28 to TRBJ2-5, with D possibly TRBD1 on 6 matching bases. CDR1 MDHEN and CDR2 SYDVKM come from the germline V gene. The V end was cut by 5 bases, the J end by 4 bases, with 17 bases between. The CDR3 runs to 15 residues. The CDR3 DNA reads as TGTGCCAGCAGTGCTCCTAGGGGGAGACGAGAGACCCAGTACTTC. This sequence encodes CASSAPRGRRETQYF.

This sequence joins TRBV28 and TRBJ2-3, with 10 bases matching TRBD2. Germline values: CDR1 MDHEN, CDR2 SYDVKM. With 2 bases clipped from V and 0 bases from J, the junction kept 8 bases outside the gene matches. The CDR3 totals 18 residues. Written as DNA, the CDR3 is TGTGCCAGCAGTTTAACAGCGGGAGGGATAATTAGCACAGATACGCAGTATTTT. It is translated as CASSLTAGGIISTDTQYF.

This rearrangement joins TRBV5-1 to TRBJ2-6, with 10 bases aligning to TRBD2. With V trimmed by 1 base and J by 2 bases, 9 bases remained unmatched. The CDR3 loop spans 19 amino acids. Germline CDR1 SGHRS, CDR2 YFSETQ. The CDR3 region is CASSLTSGVVVAGANVLTF. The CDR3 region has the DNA TGCGCCAGCAGCTTGACTAGCGGGGTGGTAGTGGCTGGGGCCAACGTCCTGACTTTC.

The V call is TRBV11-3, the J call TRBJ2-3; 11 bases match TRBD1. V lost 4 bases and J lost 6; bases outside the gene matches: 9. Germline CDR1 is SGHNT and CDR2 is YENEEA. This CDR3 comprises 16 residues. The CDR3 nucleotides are TGTGCCAGCAGCTCAGAGGGGACAGGGGGGGCTGATACGCAGTATTTT. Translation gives CASSSEGTGGADTQYF.

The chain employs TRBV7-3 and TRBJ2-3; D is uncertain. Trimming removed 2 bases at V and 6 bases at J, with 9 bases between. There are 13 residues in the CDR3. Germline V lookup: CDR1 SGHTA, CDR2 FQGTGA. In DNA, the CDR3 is TGTGCCAGCAGCTTAGCGTTGTCGGATACGCAGTATTTT. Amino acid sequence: CASSLALSDTQYF.

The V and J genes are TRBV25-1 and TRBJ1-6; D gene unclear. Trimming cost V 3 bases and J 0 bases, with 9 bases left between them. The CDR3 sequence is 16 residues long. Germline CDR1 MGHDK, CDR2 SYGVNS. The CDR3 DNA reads TGTGCCAGCAGTGAGGCAGGAAGCTCCTATAATTCACCCCTCCACTTT. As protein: CASSEAGSSYNSPLHF. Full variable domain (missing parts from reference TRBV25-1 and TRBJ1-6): EADIYQTPRYLVIGTGKKITLECSQTMGHDKMYWYQQDPGMELHLIHYSYGVNSTEKGDLSSESTVSRIRTEHFPLTLESARPSHTSQYLCASSEAGSSYNSPLHFGNGTRLTVT.